This T cell receptor beta chain is drawn from a study of blood T cells in healthy people across ages. With respect to this clonotype: This may stem from a read error, because a much larger clone lies one nucleotide away.

For the second PCR, which ran for about 7 to 11 cycles, a sample-barcoded 5' primer and a J-beta primer mix were used. In TCRdb, the 5' RACE reads were re-called with MiXCR into one record per CDR3 protein. The table has fewer than 900,000 distinct CDR3 sequences, about 37% seen once; the top ten hold over 10%. The CDR3 sequence is 15 residues long. CDR1 is LGHNA, CDR2 YSLEER, per germline. Trimming left V 1 base short and J 4 bases short, with 11 bases between. Sequenced material: blood. The rearrangement joins TRBV4-3 to TRBJ2-1, with a weak D call TRBD2 (6 bases). The clonotype originates from a man between 18 and 29 years old in good health. The CDR3 nucleotides are TGCGCCAGCAGCCAAGTAGGCGGGGTTTACAATGAGCAGTTCTTC. Translation gives CASSQVGGVYNEQFF.